This TCR beta chain was retrieved from a study of cytomegalovirus exposure and HLA in healthy donors. Germline loops: CDR1 SGHRS, CDR2 YFSETQ. V trimming: 0 bases; J trimming: 1 base; junction bases outside the gene matches: 0. CDR3 length equals 15 residues. This PCR relied on a set of 60 Vbeta primers and 13 Jbeta primers. TCRdb's copy holds only in-frame clones and misses some; the assay was immunoSEQ multiplex PCR. In the table there are 170,000 or so clones, roughly 78% of which are singletons. The sequenced material came from PBMCs. The clonotype originates from a woman between 35 and 50 years old in good health and CMV-seronegative. The V and J genes are TRBV5-1 and TRBJ2-3; 9 bases are a match to TRBD2. Here the CDR3 reads CASSLASGGTDTQYF. DNA of the CDR3: TGCGCCAGCAGCTTGGCTAGCGGGGGCACAGATACGCAGTATTTT.